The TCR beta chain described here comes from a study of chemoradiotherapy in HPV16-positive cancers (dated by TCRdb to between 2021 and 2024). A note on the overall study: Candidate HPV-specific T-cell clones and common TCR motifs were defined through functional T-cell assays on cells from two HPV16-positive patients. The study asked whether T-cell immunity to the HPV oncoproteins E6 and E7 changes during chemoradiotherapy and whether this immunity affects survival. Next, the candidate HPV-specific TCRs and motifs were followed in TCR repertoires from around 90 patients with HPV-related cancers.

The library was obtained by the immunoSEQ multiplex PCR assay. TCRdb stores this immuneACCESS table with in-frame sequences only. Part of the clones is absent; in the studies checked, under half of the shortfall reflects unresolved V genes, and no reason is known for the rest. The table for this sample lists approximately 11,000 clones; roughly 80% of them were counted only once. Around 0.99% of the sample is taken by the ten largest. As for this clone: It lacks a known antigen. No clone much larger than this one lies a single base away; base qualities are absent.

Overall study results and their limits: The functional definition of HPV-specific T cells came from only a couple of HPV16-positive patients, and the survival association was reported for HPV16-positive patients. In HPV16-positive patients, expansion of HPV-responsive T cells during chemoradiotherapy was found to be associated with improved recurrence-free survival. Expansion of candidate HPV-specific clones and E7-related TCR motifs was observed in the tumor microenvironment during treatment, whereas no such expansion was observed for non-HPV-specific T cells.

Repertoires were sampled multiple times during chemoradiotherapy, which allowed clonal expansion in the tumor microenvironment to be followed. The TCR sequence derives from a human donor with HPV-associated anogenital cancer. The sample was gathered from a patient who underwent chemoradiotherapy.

The CDR3 loop reads CASSFMDTGELFF. The nucleotide sequence is given as TGTGCCAGCAGCTTCATGGACACCGGGGAGCTGTTTTTT. The chain is made from TRBV11-2 and TRBJ2-2; too little of a D gene remains to name it. CDR1 and CDR2 were assigned from the germline V gene as SGHAT and FQNNGV. V loses 3 bases, J loses 3 bases, and the germline ends lie 5 bases apart. The CDR3 goes from the cysteine to the phenylalanine over 13 residues. The DNA shown is the 39-base CDR3, in frame from base 1. The entire variable domain, with the stretches around the CDR3 drawn from the reference TRBV11-2 and TRBJ2-2 proteins, is EAGVAQSPRYKIIEKRQSVAFWCNPISGHATLYWYQQILGQGPKLLIQFQNNGVVDDSQLPKDRFSAERLKGVDSTLKIQPAKLEDSAVYLCASSFMDTGELFFGEGSRLTVL.